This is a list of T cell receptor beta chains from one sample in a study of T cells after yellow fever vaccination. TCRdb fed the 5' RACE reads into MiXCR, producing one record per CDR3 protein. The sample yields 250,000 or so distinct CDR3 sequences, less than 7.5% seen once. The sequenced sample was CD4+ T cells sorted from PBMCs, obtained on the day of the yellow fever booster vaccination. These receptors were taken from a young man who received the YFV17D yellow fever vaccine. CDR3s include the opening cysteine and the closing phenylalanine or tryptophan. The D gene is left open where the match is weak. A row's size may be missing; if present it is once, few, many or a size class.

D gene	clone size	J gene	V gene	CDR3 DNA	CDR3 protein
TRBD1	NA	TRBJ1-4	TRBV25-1	TGTGCCAGCAGTGAGACAGGGGTACCTAATGAAAAACTGTTTTTT	CASSETGVPNEKLFF
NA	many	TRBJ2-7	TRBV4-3	TGCGCCAGCAGCCAGACTTACATGGGGCTGGGCTCCTACGAGCAGTACTTC	CASSQTYMGLGSYEQYF
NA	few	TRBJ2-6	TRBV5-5	TGTGCCAGCAGCCGAGAAATCTACTCTGGGGCCAACGTCCTGACTTTC	CASSREIYSGANVLTF
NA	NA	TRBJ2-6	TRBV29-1	TGCAGCGTTCTCGGCAACTCTGGGGCCAACGTCCTGACTTTC	CSVLGNSGANVLTF
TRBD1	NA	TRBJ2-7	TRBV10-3	TGTGCCATCAGTGAGGGCAGGGGGCCCGACGAGCAGTACTTC	CAISEGRGPDEQYF
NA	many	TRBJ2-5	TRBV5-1	TGCGCCAGTAAAACGGGACGGCCCCTGGACGGCCAAGAGACCCAGTACTTC	CASKTGRPLDGQETQYF
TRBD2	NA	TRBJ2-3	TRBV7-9	TGTGCCAGCAGCTTCGGACTAGCCGGTAGCACAGATACGCAGTATTTT	CASSFGLAGSTDTQYF
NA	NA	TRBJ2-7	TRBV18	TGTGCCAGCTCACCACCGGGGCAGGGGTCCTACGAGCAGTACTTC	CASSPPGQGSYEQYF
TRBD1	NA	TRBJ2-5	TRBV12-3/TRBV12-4	TGTGCCAGCAGCCCAGTAGGCTCCGGGACAGACAAAGAGACCCAGTACTTC	CASSPVGSGTDKETQYF
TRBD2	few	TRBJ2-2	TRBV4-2	TGTGCCAGCAGCCCACTAGCGGGAGCTCAGTACACCGGGGAGCTGTTTTTT	CASSPLAGAQYTGELFF
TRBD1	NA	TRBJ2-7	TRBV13	TGTGCCAGCAGCTCCCAGGGGGCGATCTCCTACGAGCAGTACTTC	CASSSQGAISYEQYF
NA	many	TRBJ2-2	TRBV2	TGTGCCAGCAGTGAGCGGCTAGACCGAACCGGGGAGCTGTTTTTT	CASSERLDRTGELFF
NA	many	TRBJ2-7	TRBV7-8	TGTGCCAGCAGCCACCGATGGGGATTGGACTACGAGCAGTACTTC	CASSHRWGLDYEQYF
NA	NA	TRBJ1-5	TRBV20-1	TGCAGTGCTCGCGGACCGTGGCTTAGGGATCAGCCCCAGCATTTT	CSARGPWLRDQPQHF
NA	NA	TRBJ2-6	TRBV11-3	TGTGCCAGCAGCCCCGCTGGGGAGGGGGCCAACGTCCTGACTTTC	CASSPAGEGANVLTF
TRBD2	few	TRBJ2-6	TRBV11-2	TGTGCCAGCAGCTTAAGACTAGCGACTAGATCTGGGGCCAACGTCCTGACTTTC	CASSLRLATRSGANVLTF
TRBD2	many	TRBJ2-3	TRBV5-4	TGTGCCAGCAGAGAGACTAGCGGGAGGGAGGCGGTAAGGACGCAGTATTTT	CASRETSGREAVRTQYF
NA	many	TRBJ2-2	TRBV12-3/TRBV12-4	TGTGCCAGCAGTTTAATTTCCGGGGAGCTGTTTTTT	CASSLISGELFF
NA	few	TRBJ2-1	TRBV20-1	TGCAGTGCTAGAGTTTACAATGAGCAGTTCTTC	CSARVYNEQFF
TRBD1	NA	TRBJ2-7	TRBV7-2	TGTGCCAGCAGCAAATCCGGGACAGGGGATAACGAGCAGTACTTC	CASSKSGTGDNEQYF
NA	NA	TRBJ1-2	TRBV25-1	TGTGCCAGCGGACAGAACTATGGCTACACCTTC	CASGQNYGYTF
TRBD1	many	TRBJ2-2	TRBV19	TGTGCCAGTTCACAGGGGGCCGCGTCGAACACCGGGGAGCTGTTTTTT	CASSQGAASNTGELFF
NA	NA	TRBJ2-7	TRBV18	TGTGCCAGCTCACCTACCCGGCTGGGGGTTGGGTACGAGCAGTACTTC	CASSPTRLGVGYEQYF
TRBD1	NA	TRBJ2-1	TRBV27	TGTGCCAGCAGTTCCTACGACAGGGGGAGAGGATGGGAGCAGTTCTTC	CASSSYDRGRGWEQFF
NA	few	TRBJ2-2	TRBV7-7	TGTGCCAGCAGCGGAAGGGACCCGCGACACGGGGAGCTGTTTTTT	CASSGRDPRHGELFF
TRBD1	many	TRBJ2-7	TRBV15	TGTGCCACCAGCTCCGGGACAGTCGCTTACGAGCAGTACTTC	CATSSGTVAYEQYF
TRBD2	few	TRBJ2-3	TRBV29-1	TGCAGCGTAGACGGGACTAGCCCTTTGGGACCGGATACGCAGTATTTT	CSVDGTSPLGPDTQYF
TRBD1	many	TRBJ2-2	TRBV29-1	TGCAGCACGACAGGGGTTCGCACCGGGGAGCTGTTTTTT	CSTTGVRTGELFF
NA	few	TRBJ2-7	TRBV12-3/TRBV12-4	TGTGCCAGCGCCTCCTCCCACGAGCAGTACTTC	CASASSHEQYF